A single T cell receptor beta chain is shown here with its context. Antigen specificity is unknown. The data are from a study of blood T cells in healthy people across ages. General observations from the study: Getting older went along with TCR beta diversity per million T cells dropping roughly linearly.

A J-beta primer mix and a sample-barcoded 5' primer were used in a second PCR of about 7 to 12 cycles. Each cDNA molecule, via a template-switch adaptor with 12 random nucleotides, was tagged. TCRdb ran MiXCR on the 5' RACE reads and lists one entry per CDR3 protein. The repertoire includes more than 650,000 distinct CDR3 sequences, 20% to 25% of them detected once, and about 22% sits in the top ten. Healthy Caucasians from Russia aged about 6 to 100 served as donors. Each donor's blood draw was roughly 10 milliliters of peripheral blood. J was trimmed by 7 bases and V by 0 bases; bases with no gene match: 6. Germline V gene sequence: CDR1 SGDLS, CDR2 YYNGEE. The CDR3 contains 15 residues.

The sequencing input was blood. V gene TRBV9 combines with J gene TRBJ1-1; TRBD1 agrees at 10 bases. This clonotype was sampled from a man in his 70s in good health. The DNA of the CDR3 is TGTGCCAGCAGCGTAGGTGGACAGGGGGAAGGTGAAGCTTTCTTT. It is translated as CASSVGGQGEGEAFF.